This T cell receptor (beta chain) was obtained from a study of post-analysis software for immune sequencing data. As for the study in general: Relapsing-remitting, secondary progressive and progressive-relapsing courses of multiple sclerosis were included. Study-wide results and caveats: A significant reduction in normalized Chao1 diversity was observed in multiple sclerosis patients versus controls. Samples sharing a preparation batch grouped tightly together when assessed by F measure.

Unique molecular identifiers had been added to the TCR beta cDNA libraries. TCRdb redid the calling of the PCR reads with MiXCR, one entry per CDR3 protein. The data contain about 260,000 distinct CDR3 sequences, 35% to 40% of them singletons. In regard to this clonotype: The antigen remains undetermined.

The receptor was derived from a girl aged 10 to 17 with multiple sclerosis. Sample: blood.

The CDR3 region is CASSPRRATGNQETQYF. DNA for the CDR3: TGCGCCAGCAGTCCAAGGAGAGCCACGGGAAACCAAGAGACCCAGTACTTC. This chain joins TRBV4-1 and TRBJ2-5; tentative D call: TRBD2 (5 bases). From germline, CDR1 is MGHRA and CDR2 YSYEKL. V lost 6 bases to trimming and J lost 0 bases, with 20 bases between them. This CDR3 contains 17 residues.